Listed here are 28 T cell receptor beta chains from one sample, sequenced in a study of T cell repertoires in ileal Crohn's disease. Only in-frame clones appear in the TCRdb table, and some are missing; sequencing was by immunoSEQ multiplex PCR. The profile shows some 13,000 clones, about four fifths of them singletons. Noted time point: neoterminal ileum biopsy at postoperative endoscopy, about 6 months after surgery. The sequenced sample was ileal tissue. These receptors originate from an adult with Crohn's disease.

The chain recombines TRBV30 with TRBJ1-3; 9 bases match TRBD1. This CDR3 contains 18 residues. V lost 0 bases, J lost 3 bases, and 12 bases stayed unmatched. CDR1 is GTSNPN and CDR2 is SVGIG in the germline V gene (reference sequence). The CDR3 nucleotides are TGTGCCTGGAGTGTATTTTTTATGGGGACAGGGAATGGAAACACCATATATTTT. As protein: CAWSVFFMGTGNGNTIYF.

The chain has TRBV7-3 and TRBJ1-2, with a tentative D call TRBD1 (5 bases). Germline V gene data show CDR1 as SGHTA and CDR2 as FQGTGA. The CDR3 extends over 13 amino acids. V lost 1 base and J lost 10, with 13 bases in between. This CDR3 reads CASSLIGGKFYTF. CDR3 bases: TGTGCCAGCAGCTTAATTGGGGGGAAATTCTACACCTTC.

This clone came up once. V is TRBV28 and J is TRBJ2-2; 8 nucleotides line up with TRBD1. Germline trimming cut 4 bases from V and 0 bases from J; bases unmatched to any gene: 4. Germline V CDR1 and CDR2: MDHEN, SYDVKM. The CDR3 is 16 amino acids. The CDR3 here is CASSSGQGTNTGELFF. CDR3 bases: TGTGCCAGCAGTTCCGGACAGGGAACGAACACCGGGGAGCTGTTTTTT.

The chain is built from TRBV4-2 and TRBJ1-2; 7 positions agree with TRBD1. The CDR3 has 16 residues. Per the germline V gene, CDR1 is LGHNA and CDR2 is YNFKEQ. J lost 0 bases, V lost 2 bases, and 6 bases had no gene match. The CDR3 here is CASSQPQGMANYGYTF. In DNA form, the CDR3 reads TGTGCCAGCAGCCAACCACAGGGGATGGCTAACTATGGCTACACCTTC.

This sequence joins TRBV5-6 and TRBJ1-6; maybe TRBD1 (6 bases). Trimming removed 3 bases from V and 0 bases from J, with 13 bases in between. Germline V gene data show CDR1 as SGHDT and CDR2 as YYEEEE. The CDR3 runs 17 residues. Written as DNA, the CDR3 is TGTGCCAGCAGCTCGACTCCGGGACACTCCTATAATTCACCCCTCCACTTT. Encoded protein: CASSSTPGHSYNSPLHF.

In DNA form, the CDR3 reads TGTGCCACCAGCAGAGATAGGTCAGGACAAGAGACCCAGTACTTC. Translated, it gives CATSRDRSGQETQYF. The V and J genes are TRBV15 and TRBJ2-5; D is undetermined. Trimming took 0 bases from V and 2 from J, leaving 10 bases between them. CDR1 and CDR2 (germline): LNHNV, YYDKDF (reference sequence). This CDR3 has 15 amino acids.

The J gene is TRBJ2-7, the V gene TRBV13, with 9 bases lining up with TRBD1. The V gene's germline CDR1 is PRHDT and CDR2 FYEKMQ (reference sequence). V was pared by 5 bases and J by 0 bases, with 5 bases of the junction left unmatched. The CDR3 has 15 amino acids. CDR3 residues: CASSLRDRASYEQYF. In DNA, the CDR3 is TGTGCCAGCAGCCTCCGGGACAGGGCCTCCTACGAGCAGTACTTC.

The count of this clone is one. This chain uses TRBV2 with TRBJ2-1; D might be TRBD2 (5 bases). CDR1 SNHLY and CDR2 FYNNEI come from the germline V gene. The CDR3 totals 14 residues. Trimming pared 5 bases from V and 7 bases from J, leaving 15 bases between. In nucleotides, the CDR3 is TGTGCCAGCAGTACGCGGGCCAATGGGAATGAGCAGTTCTTC. It specifies CASSTRANGNEQFF.

The chain uses TRBV30 and TRBJ1-2; 7 bases map to TRBD1. The CDR3 totals 13 residues. The germline CDR1 and CDR2 sequences are GTSNPN and SVGIG (reference sequence). J gave up 6 bases and V 0 bases, and 4 bases lay outside the gene matches. CDR3 sequence: CAWSVTQGDGYTF. CDR3 in DNA: TGTGCCTGGAGTGTAACCCAGGGGGATGGCTACACCTTC.

The genes are TRBV18 and TRBJ1-3; D gene uncertain. Germline lookup yields CDR1 KGHSH and CDR2 LQKENI. V lost 2 bases to trimming and J lost 2 bases, with 4 bases between them. The CDR3 consists of 13 residues. This CDR3 reads CASSPTAGNTIYF. In DNA form, the CDR3 reads TGTGCCAGCTCACCAACGGCTGGAAACACCATATATTTT.

This clone was recorded a few times. This chain joins TRBV4-1 and TRBJ2-1; 9 bases are shared with TRBD1. Germline CDR1 and CDR2: MGHRA and YSYEKL. This CDR3 region has 15 residues. V lost 0 bases to trimming and J lost 12 bases; unmatched junction nucleotides: 9. DNA of the CDR3: TGCGCCAGCAGCCAAGAAGAGCGTACAGGGGGCCGGCAGTTCTTC. This codes for CASSQEERTGGRQFF.

J is TRBJ2-7 and V is TRBV30; D possibly corresponds to TRBD1 (6 bases). The CDR3 spans 12 residues. Trimming cost V 5 bases and J 6 bases, with 14 bases left between them. Looked up from germline, CDR1 is GTSNPN and CDR2 is SVGIG (reference sequence). The CDR3 reads CAWCPGTSEQYF. The CDR3 DNA sequence: TGTGCCTGGTGCCCCGGGACAAGCGAGCAGTACTTC.

This clone was observed a handful of times. The chain joins TRBV11-2 to TRBJ2-5, with D possibly matching TRBD2 (5 bases). CDR1 SGHAT and CDR2 FQNNGV come from the germline V gene. The CDR3 length is 15 residues. The ends were cut back, 1 base at V and 5 bases at J, with 14 bases in the middle. The CDR3 nucleotides are TGTGCCAGCAGCTTAGGGCTTCGAGGGTCGGAGACCCAGTACTTC. It translates to CASSLGLRGSETQYF.

J is TRBJ2-1 and V is TRBV19; 12 bases map to TRBD2. The J segment lost 7 bases and the V segment lost 10 bases, leaving 8 bases of the junction unmatched. This CDR3 is 14 amino acids long. The germline gives CDR1 LNHDA, CDR2 SQIVND (reference sequence). The chain's CDR3 is CATATSGSTNEQFF. The CDR3 nucleotides are TGTGCCACTGCGACTAGCGGGAGTACGAATGAGCAGTTCTTC.

The chain combines TRBV7-2 with TRBJ2-3, with D possibly TRBD1 on 6 matching bases. The V and J ends lost 2 bases and 1 base respectively, with 10 bases between them. Per germline, CDR1 SGHTA and CDR2 FQGNSA. The CDR3 length is 15 residues. The CDR3 here is CASSLLTGRTDTQYF. The CDR3 DNA is TGTGCCAGCAGCTTATTAACAGGGCGCACAGATACGCAGTATTTT.

V is TRBV21-1 and J is TRBJ2-7; TRBD1, as called in the table, went unchecked against the DNA. TRBV21-1 has pseudogene status. This CDR3 has 17 amino acids. As DNA, the CDR3 is TGTGCCAGCACACCCCTTCCCAGCAGGTGGTTCTCCTACGAGCAGTACTTC. Translating gives CASTPLPSRWFSYEQYF.

The chain recombines TRBV18 with TRBJ2-5, with D possibly matching TRBD2 (6 bases). The CDR3 is made up of 16 amino acids. Germline V gene data show CDR1 as KGHSH and CDR2 as LQKENI. V was clipped by 3 bases and J by 7 bases, with 21 bases between them. The CDR3 DNA sequence: TGTGCCAGCTCACCGGTAGGCGGGGCCGTGAAGGGGACCCAGTACTTC. This encodes CASSPVGGAVKGTQYF.

The chain links TRBV10-3 to TRBJ2-3, with TRBD2 matching over 8 bases. Germline loops: CDR1 ENHRY, CDR2 SYGVKD. This CDR3 has 15 amino acids. Trimming removed 6 bases from V and 0 bases from J; junction bases left unmatched: 5. The CDR3 DNA sequence: TGTGCCATCAGACCGGGACTAGAAAGCACAGATACGCAGTATTTT. This gives the protein CAIRPGLESTDTQYF.

This sequence joins TRBV7-2 and TRBJ2-3, with D perhaps TRBD2 (5 bases). V lost 5 bases, J lost 5 bases, and 26 bases lay in between. The CDR3 covers 18 residues. Germline values: CDR1 SGHTA, CDR2 FQGNSA. The CDR3 is CASSPLGKTVTGVDTQYF. CDR3 nucleotides: TGTGCCAGCAGCCCACTGGGCAAAACGGTTACCGGGGTAGATACGCAGTATTTT.

The gene calls are TRBV9 and TRBJ2-7; a possible D gene is TRBD1 (6 bases). This CDR3 contains 14 residues. In germline, CDR1 is SGDLS, CDR2 YYNGEE. With 3 bases removed from V and 4 bases from J, the gap between germline ends came to 14 bases. The CDR3 region is CASSETGSEYEQYF. The CDR3 nucleotides are TGTGCCAGCAGCGAAACAGGGTCGGAATACGAGCAGTACTTC.

This chain's CDR3 is CASSVTLGGGYEQYF. The CDR3 bases are TGTGCCAGCAGCGTGACTTTGGGAGGCGGCTACGAGCAGTACTTC. The rearrangement links TRBV7-8 to TRBJ2-7, with TRBD2 as a possible D gene (6 bases). This CDR3 contains 15 residues. From germline, CDR1 is SGHVS and CDR2 FQNEAQ. Trimming left V 5 bases short and J 3 bases short, with 17 bases between.

The chain uses TRBV2 and TRBJ1-1; D ambiguous. Trimming removed 4 bases at V and 1 base at J, with 4 bases between. This CDR3 has 12 residues. CDR1 is SNHLY, CDR2 FYNNEI, per germline. The CDR3 coding sequence is TGTGCCAGCAGTGTCAGGAACACTGAAGCTTTCTTT. It specifies CASSVRNTEAFF.

V usage is TRBV18 and J usage is TRBJ1-5; no firm D call. V was cut by 0 bases and J by 4 bases, with 10 bases left in between. From germline, CDR1 is KGHSH and CDR2 LQKENI. CDR3 length: 15 residues. The CDR3 nucleotides are TGTGCCAGCTCACCACCAGGGTCGGGGAATCAGCCCCAGCATTTT. Its protein is CASSPPGSGNQPQHF.

This clone appeared once. The CDR3 DNA is TGTGCCAGTAGTACAGGGACAGGTAGGCCCTACGAGCAGTACTTC. Amino acid sequence: CASSTGTGRPYEQYF. V and J are TRBV19 and TRBJ2-7; TRBD1 agrees at 8 bases. V lost 4 bases to trimming and J lost 2 bases; unmatched junction nucleotides: 7. The CDR3 covers 15 residues. Germline CDR1 and CDR2: LNHDA and SQIVND (reference sequence).

The chain is built from TRBV10-3 and TRBJ2-2, with TRBD1 as a possible D gene (5 bases). V was trimmed by 8 bases and J by 3 bases, leaving 19 bases between them. The CDR3 totals 16 residues. Germline-derived CDR1 and CDR2 are ENHRY and SYGVKD. The CDR3 loop reads CAIRGPGRDYTGELFF. CDR3 nucleotides: TGTGCCATCCGAGGTCCAGGGCGTGATTACACCGGGGAGCTGTTTTTT.

V and J are TRBV4-2 and TRBJ1-1; D is uncertain. CDR1 and CDR2 from the germline V gene are LGHNA and YNFKEQ. Trimming cost V 4 bases and J 0 bases, with 12 bases left between them. The CDR3 extends over 15 amino acids. The DNA of the CDR3 is TGTGCCAGCAGCCCCAGCGGCACCATGAACACTGAAGCTTTCTTT. Translating it yields CASSPSGTMNTEAFF.

This clone was seen a handful of times. V gene TRBV19 combines with J gene TRBJ2-2, with D unresolved. This CDR3 spans 14 amino acids. Trimming took 0 bases from V and 4 from J, leaving 6 bases between them. Germline V gene data show CDR1 as LNHDA and CDR2 as SQIVND (reference sequence). CDR3 region: CASSIDRLTGELFF. DNA for the CDR3: TGTGCCAGTAGTATAGACAGGCTCACCGGGGAGCTGTTTTTT.

The chain recombines TRBV7-3 with TRBJ2-5; the match to TRBD1 covers 7 bases. Germline V lookup: CDR1 SGHTA, CDR2 FQGTGA. J was trimmed by 1 base and V by 5 bases; bases with no gene match: 10. The CDR3 consists of 16 residues. CDR3 coding DNA: TGTGCCAGCAGCCTAGTGGGGGACAGACTCCAAGAGACCCAGTACTTC. This gives the protein CASSLVGDRLQETQYF.